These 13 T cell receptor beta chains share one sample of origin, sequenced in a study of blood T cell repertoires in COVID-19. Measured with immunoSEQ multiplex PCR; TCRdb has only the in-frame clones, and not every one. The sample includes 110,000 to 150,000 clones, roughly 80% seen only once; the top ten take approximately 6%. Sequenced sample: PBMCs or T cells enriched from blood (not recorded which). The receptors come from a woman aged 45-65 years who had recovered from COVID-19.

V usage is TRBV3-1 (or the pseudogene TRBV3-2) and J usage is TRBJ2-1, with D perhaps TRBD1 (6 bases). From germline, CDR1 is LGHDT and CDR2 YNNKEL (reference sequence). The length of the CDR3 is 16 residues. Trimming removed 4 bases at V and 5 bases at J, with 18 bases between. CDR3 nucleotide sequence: TGTGCCAGCAGCCCCTCGGCTCCCAGGGGCAACAATGAGCAGTTCTTC. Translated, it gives CASSPSAPRGNNEQFF.

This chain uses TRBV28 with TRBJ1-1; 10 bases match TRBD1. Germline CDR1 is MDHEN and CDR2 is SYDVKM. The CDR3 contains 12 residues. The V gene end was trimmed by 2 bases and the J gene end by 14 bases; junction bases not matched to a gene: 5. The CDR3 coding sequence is TGTGCCAGCAGTTTAATCCCGGGACAGGGGTTCTTT. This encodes CASSLIPGQGFF.

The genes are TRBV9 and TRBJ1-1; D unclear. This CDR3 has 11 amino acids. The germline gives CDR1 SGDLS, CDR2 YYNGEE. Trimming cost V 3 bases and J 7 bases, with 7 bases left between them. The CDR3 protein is CASSAAREAFF. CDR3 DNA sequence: TGTGCCAGCAGCGCAGCGCGTGAAGCTTTCTTT.

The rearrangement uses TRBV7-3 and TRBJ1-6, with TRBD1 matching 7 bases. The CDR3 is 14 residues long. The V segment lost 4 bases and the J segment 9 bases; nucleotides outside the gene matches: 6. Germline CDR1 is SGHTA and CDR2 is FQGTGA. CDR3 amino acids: CASSSSGDSSPLHF. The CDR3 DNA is TGTGCCAGCAGCTCAAGTGGGGACAGTTCACCCCTCCACTTT.

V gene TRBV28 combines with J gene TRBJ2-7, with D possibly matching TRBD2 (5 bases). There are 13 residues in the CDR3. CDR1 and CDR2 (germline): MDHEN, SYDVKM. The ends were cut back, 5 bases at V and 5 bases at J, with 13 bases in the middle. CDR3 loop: CASSPPTSHEQYV. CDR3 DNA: TGTGCCAGCAGTCCTCCTACTAGTCACGAGCAGTACGTC.

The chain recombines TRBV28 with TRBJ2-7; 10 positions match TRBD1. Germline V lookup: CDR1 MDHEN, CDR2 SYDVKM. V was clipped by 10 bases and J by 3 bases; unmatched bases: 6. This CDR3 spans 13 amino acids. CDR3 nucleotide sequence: TGTGCCACCGGACAGGGGGTTTACTACGAGCAGTACTTC. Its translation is CATGQGVYYEQYF.

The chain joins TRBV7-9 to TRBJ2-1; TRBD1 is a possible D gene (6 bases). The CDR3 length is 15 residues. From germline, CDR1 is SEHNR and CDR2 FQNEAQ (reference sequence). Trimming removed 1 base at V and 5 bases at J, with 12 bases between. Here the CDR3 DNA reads TGTGCCAGCAGCTTAGTAGGGGGTGTCCACAATGAGCAGTTCTTC. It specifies CASSLVGGVHNEQFF.

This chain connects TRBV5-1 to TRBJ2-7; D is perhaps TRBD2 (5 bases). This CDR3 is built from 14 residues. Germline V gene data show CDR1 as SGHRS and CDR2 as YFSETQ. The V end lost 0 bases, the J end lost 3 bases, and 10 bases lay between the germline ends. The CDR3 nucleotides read TGCGCCAGCAGCTTGGCGGCAGGAGGCTACGAGCAGTACTTC. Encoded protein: CASSLAAGGYEQYF.

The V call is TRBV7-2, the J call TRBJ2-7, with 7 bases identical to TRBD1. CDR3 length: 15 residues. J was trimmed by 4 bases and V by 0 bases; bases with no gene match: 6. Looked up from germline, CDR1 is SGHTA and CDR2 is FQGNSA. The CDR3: CASSLARDRQYEQYF. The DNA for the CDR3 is TGTGCCAGCAGCTTAGCCCGGGACAGACAGTACGAGCAGTACTTC.

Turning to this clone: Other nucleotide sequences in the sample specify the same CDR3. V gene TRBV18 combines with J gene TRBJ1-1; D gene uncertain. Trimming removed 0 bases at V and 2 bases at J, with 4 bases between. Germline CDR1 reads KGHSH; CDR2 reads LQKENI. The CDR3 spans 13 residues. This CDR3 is CASSPPVNTEAFF. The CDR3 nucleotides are TGTGCCAGCTCACCACCCGTCAACACTGAAGCTTTCTTT.

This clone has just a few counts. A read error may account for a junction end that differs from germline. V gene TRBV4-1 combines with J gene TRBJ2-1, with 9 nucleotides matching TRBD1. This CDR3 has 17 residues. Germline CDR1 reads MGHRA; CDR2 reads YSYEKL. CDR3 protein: CASSQDRQGGSYNEQFF. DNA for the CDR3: TGCGCCAGCAGTCAAGACCGACAGGGGGGCTCCTACAATGAGCAGTTCTTC.

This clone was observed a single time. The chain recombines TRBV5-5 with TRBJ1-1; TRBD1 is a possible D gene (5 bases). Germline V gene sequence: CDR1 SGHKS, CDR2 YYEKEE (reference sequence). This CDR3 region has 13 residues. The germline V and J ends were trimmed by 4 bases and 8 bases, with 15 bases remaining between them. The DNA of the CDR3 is TGTGCCAGCAGCGGCGGGGCGCGTTCCGAAGCTTTCTTT. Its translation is CASSGGARSEAFF.

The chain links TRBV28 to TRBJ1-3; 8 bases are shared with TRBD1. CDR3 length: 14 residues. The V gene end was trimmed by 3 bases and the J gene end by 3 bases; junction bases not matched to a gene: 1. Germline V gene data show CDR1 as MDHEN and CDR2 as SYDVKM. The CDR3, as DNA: TGTGCCAGCAGTTTCGGGACAGGTGGAAACACCATATATTTT. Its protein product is CASSFGTGGNTIYF.